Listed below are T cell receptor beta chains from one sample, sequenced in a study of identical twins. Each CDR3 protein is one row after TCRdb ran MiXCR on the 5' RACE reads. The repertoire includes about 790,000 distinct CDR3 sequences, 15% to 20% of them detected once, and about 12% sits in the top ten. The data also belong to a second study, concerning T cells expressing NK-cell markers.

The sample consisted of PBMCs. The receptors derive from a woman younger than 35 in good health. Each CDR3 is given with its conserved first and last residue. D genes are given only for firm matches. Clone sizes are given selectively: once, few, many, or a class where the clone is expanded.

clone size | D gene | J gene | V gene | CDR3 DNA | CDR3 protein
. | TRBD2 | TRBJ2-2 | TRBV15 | TGTGCCACCAGCATCGGCGGGAGGCTCACCGGGGAGCTGTTTTTT | CATSIGGRLTGELFF
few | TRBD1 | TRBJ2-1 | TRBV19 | TGTGCCACTAAAAGACAGGGGGCATACAATGAGCAGTTCTTC | CATKRQGAYNEQFF
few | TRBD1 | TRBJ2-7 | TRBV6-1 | TGTGCCAGCACCCGGACAGGTTCCTACGAGCAGTACTTC | CASTRTGSYEQYF
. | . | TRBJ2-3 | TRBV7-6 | TGTGCCAGCAGCTTAGTTAGGTTCGGTTCGTCAAGTACAGATACGCAGTATTTT | CASSLVRFGSSSTDTQYF
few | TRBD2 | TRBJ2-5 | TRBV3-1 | TGTGCCAGCAGCTCCGGGACTAGGAAAGAGACCCAGTACTTC | CASSSGTRKETQYF
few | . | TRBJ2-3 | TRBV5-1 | TGCGCCAGCAGCTCCGGACACCCAACAGATACGCAGTATTTT | CASSSGHPTDTQYF
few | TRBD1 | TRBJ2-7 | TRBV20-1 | TGCAGTGCTAGTCCTTCCGGACAGGTTAGCGAGCAGTACTTC | CSASPSGQVSEQYF
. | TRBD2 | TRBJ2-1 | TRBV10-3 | TGTGCCATCAGGTCCGGGACTAGCGGGGGGGCCAGGGATGAGCAGTTCTTC | CAIRSGTSGGARDEQFF
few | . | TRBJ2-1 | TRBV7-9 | TGTGCCAGCAGCTTCGGTTACGGATACAATGAGCAGTTCTTC | CASSFGYGYNEQFF
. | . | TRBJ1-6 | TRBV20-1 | TGCAGTGCTAGGCAGGGTAATTCACCCCTCCACTTT | CSARQGNSPLHF
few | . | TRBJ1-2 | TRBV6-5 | TGTGCCAGCAGTTACTCGGAGCTGGGCAGTAAAGGCTACACCTTC | CASSYSELGSKGYTF
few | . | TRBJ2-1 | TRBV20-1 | TGCAGTGCTCCCAGGGGGAGGGAAAATGAGCAGTTCTTC | CSAPRGRENEQFF
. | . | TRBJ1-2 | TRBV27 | TGTGCCAGCAGTCCCGAACAGGGTTGGGGGGATGGCTACACCTTC | CASSPEQGWGDGYTF
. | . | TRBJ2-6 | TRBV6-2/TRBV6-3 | TGTGCCAGCAGTTACGGGAAGTGGGGAAATGGGGCCAACGTCCTGACTTTC | CASSYGKWGNGANVLTF
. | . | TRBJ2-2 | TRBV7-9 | TGTGCCAGCAGCTCGCCACGGGTCGGGGAGCTGTTTTTT | CASSSPRVGELFF
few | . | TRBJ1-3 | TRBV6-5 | TGTGCCAGCAGTTCCTTTGAGGGATCCGGAAACACCATATATTTT | CASSSFEGSGNTIYF
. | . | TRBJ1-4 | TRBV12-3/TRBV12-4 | TGTGCCAGCAGCCCAGGGAGGGGCAAGGAAAAACTGTTTTTT | CASSPGRGKEKLFF
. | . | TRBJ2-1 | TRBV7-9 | TGTGCCAGCAGCTGGGGGAAGTCGTATGAGCAGTTCTTC | CASSWGKSYEQFF
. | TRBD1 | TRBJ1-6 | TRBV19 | TGTGCCAGTAGTATAGCCTCGGACAGGGCGGGATCACCCCTCCACTTT | CASSIASDRAGSPLHF
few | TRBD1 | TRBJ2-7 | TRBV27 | TGTGCCAGCAGTTTAAGGGACAGGGGGAGAGAGCAGTACTTC | CASSLRDRGREQYF
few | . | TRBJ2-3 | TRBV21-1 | TGTGCCAGCAGCATCGTAAAGGGGGATACGCAGTATTTT | CASSIVKGDTQYF
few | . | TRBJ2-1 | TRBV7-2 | TGTGCCAGCAGCTTGCTAGGGGGGGCCTATGAGCAGTTCTTC | CASSLLGGAYEQFF
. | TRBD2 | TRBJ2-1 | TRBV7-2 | TGTGCCAGCAGCTTCCGGGGAGGGAATGAGCAGTTCTTC | CASSFRGGNEQFF
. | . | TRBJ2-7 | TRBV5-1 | TGCGCCAGCAGCTTGGAGGTGGGGGCGAATTTCTACGAGCAGTACTTC | CASSLEVGANFYEQYF
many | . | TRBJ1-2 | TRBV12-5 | TGTGCTAGTGGTCCCCCGCAGGCGCGCTATGGCTACACCTTC | CASGPPQARYGYTF
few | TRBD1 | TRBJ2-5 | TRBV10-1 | TGCGCCAGCAGTGACTCGGTGACAGGGGTCGGGGAGACCCAGTACTTC | CASSDSVTGVGETQYF
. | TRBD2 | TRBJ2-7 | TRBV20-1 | TGCAGTGCTCGTGGGTCTAGCGGGGGATTTGACGAGCAGTACTTC | CSARGSSGGFDEQYF
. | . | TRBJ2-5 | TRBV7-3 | TGTGCCAGCAGCAACGGGCCTCGGGAGACCCAGTACTTC | CASSNGPRETQYF
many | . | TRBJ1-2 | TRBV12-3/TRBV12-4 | TGTGCCAGCATGGGTTATGGCTACACCTTC | CASMGYGYTF
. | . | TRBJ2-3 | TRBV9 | TGTGCCAGCAGCGTAGGTGGCAGCACAGATACGCTGTATTTT | CASSVGGSTDTLYF
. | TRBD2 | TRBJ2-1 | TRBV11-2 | TGTGCCAGCAGCTTGGCTAGCGGGCCCTTTGATGAGCAGTTCTTC | CASSLASGPFDEQFF
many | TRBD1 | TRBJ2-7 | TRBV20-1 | TGCAGTGCTGGGAACCCCGGGACAGCTTCCTACGAGCAGTACTTC | CSAGNPGTASYEQYF
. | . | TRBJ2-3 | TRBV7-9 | TGTGCCAGCAGCCCGTTTAGTAACACAGATACGCAGTATTTT | CASSPFSNTDTQYF
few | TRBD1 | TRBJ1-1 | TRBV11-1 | TGTGCCAGCAGCACTACTCCGGGACAGGGGCATCCTGAAGCTTTCTTT | CASSTTPGQGHPEAFF
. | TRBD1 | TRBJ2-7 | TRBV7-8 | TGTGCCAGCAGCCAGACAGGGGGCTCGGACGAGCAGTACTTC | CASSQTGGSDEQYF
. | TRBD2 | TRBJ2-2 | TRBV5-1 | TGCGCCAGCAGCTTAGATAGCGGGACATCCGGGGAGCTGTTTTTT | CASSLDSGTSGELFF
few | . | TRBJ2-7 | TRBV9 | TGTGCCAGCAGCGCAGGGGGGACGGATACCTACGAGCAGTACTTC | CASSAGGTDTYEQYF
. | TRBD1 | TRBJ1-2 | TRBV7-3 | TGTGCCAGCAGCTCAGGACAGGGTACCTATGGCTACACCTTC | CASSSGQGTYGYTF
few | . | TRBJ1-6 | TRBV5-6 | TGTGCCAGCAGGTTCACTAATTCACCCCTCCACTTT | CASRFTNSPLHF
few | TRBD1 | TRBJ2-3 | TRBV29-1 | TGCAGCGCGGACAGGGTTGGCACAGATACGCAGTATTTT | CSADRVGTDTQYF
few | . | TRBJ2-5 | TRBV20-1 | TGCAGTGCCGCCGGGACTTATGGGGAGACCCAGTACTTC | CSAAGTYGETQYF